The rows below give T cell receptor beta chains drawn from one sample of a study of cytomegalovirus exposure and HLA in healthy donors. Measured with immunoSEQ multiplex PCR; TCRdb has only the in-frame clones, and not every one. The profile covers fewer than 250,000 clones, with more than 65% appearing a single time and 1.8% taken by the ten largest. What was sequenced was PBMCs. All receptors derive from a woman aged 25 to 45 in good health and CMV-seronegative. Both conserved end residues are part of each CDR3. The order of the fields is D gene, V gene, J gene, clone size, CDR3 DNA, CDR3 protein. A D gene is named only where the DNA matches it firmly. Rows give clone size only sometimes, using once, few, many, or a class for an expanded clone.

>NA|TRBV9|TRBJ2-5|NA
TGTGCCAGCAGCCCATCCCCGGGCCCGGGCGGGGAGACCCAGTACTTC
CASSPSPGPGGETQYF
>NA|TRBV28|TRBJ1-1|NA
TGTGTCAGCAGTTTCCGGTCGGGTATTTTAAGGAACACTGAAGCTTTCTTT
CVSSFRSGILRNTEAFF
>TRBD1|TRBV29-1|TRBJ2-7|NA
TGCAGCGTTACCGGGACAGGGTTTCTCCGGGAGCAGTACTTC
CSVTGTGFLREQYF
>NA|TRBV7-9|TRBJ2-7|NA
TGTGCCAGCAGCCCACGCGGCCGATCTCCCGAGCAGTACTTC
CASSPRGRSPEQYF
>TRBD1|TRBV7-8|TRBJ2-5|few
TGTGCCAGCAGTATGTCAGGGGACAGGCAAGAGACCCAGTACTTC
CASSMSGDRQETQYF
>TRBD2|TRBV9|TRBJ2-7|NA
TGTGCCAGCAGCGCGGGGACTAGCGGGAGGGACTACGAGCAGTACTTC
CASSAGTSGRDYEQYF
>TRBD2|TRBV10-1|TRBJ2-1|few
TGCGCCAGCAGTGAGGGGCTAGCGGGGGGTTATGAGCAGTTCTTC
CASSEGLAGGYEQFF
>NA|TRBV6-5|TRBJ1-1|NA
TGTGCCAGCAGTGACCCGACTCTCGGCACTGAAGCTTTCTTT
CASSDPTLGTEAFF
>NA|TRBV2|TRBJ1-4|NA
TGTGCCAGCAGAGGGGACACAACAACTAATGAAAAACTGTTTTTT
CASRGDTTTNEKLFF
>TRBD2|TRBV7-2|TRBJ2-3|NA
TGTGCCAGCAGTTTAACCAGCGGGGGTTTGGCAGATACGCAGTATTTT
CASSLTSGGLADTQYF
>NA|TRBV2|TRBJ1-3|NA
TGTGCCAGCGCTCAGACTGGAAACACCATATATTTT
CASAQTGNTIYF
>NA|TRBV5-8|TRBJ1-6|NA
TGTGCCAGCAGCTTGGTGGACAGTGTCGCTTCACCCCTCCACTTT
CASSLVDSVASPLHF
>NA|TRBV6-6|TRBJ2-7|NA
TGTGCCAGCACCAGGGAGGGGGGGAAGAGAGAGCAGTACTTC
CASTREGGKREQYF
>TRBD1|TRBV29-1|TRBJ1-1|NA
TGCAGCGGCGCGATGGGACAGGGGACTGAAGCTTTCTTT
CSGAMGQGTEAFF
>NA|TRBV7-9|TRBJ1-2|few
TGTGCCAGCAGCTTAATAGGAGGAGACGGCTACACCTTC
CASSLIGGDGYTF
>NA|TRBV11-1|TRBJ2-7|NA
TGTGCCAGCAGCGCGATCGTCTTGTACGAGCAGTACTTC
CASSAIVLYEQYF
>NA|TRBV5-1|TRBJ1-3|NA
TGCGCCAGCAGCTTGGGGGGCCCTCGGGGGAACACCATATATTTT
CASSLGGPRGNTIYF
>NA|TRBV9|TRBJ2-5|NA
TGTGCCAGCAGCGCGGGAGTAGTAGAGACCCAGTACTTC
CASSAGVVETQYF
>TRBD2|TRBV9|TRBJ2-2|NA
TGTGCCAGCAGCCTGCAGACTAGCGGGGGAATACCGAACACCGGGGAGCTGTTTTTT
CASSLQTSGGIPNTGELFF
>NA|TRBV11-2|TRBJ2-3|NA
TGTGACAGCAGCTTAGTCGGGGGTAAATCCCACACAGATACGCAGTATTTT
CDSSLVGGKSHTDTQYF
>NA|TRBV7-2|TRBJ2-3|NA
TGTGTCAGCAGCCCGAGGGACGGGGGGCACCGCACAGATACGCAGTATTTT
CVSSPRDGGHRTDTQYF
>TRBD1|TRBV7-8|TRBJ1-2|few
TGTGCCAGCAGCTTAGCCGCGACAGGGGACGGCTACACCTTC
CASSLAATGDGYTF
>NA|TRBV29-1|TRBJ1-2|NA
TGCAGCGCTTCCTTGGACAGCAGCTATGGCTACACCTTC
CSASLDSSYGYTF
>NA|TRBV13|TRBJ2-2|NA
TGTGCCAGCAGAGGAGTGAACACCGGGGAGCTGTTTTTT
CASRGVNTGELFF
>NA|TRBV19|TRBJ1-1|NA
TGTGCCAGTAGGATGCTTGACACCTTCAACACTGAAGCTTTCTTT
CASRMLDTFNTEAFF
>NA|TRBV5-1|TRBJ2-7|NA
TGCGCCAGCTACCCCGGGGAACTCCTAGGTTACGAGCAGTACTTC
CASYPGELLGYEQYF
>TRBD2|TRBV13|TRBJ2-7|NA
TGTGCCAGCAGCCCCCCGGGGGGAAGGTACGAGCAGTACTTC
CASSPPGGRYEQYF
>TRBD1|TRBV6-1|TRBJ1-1|few
TGTGCCAGCAGTGAATGGACAGGGAGAAACACTGAAGCTTTCTTT
CASSEWTGRNTEAFF
>TRBD2|TRBV30|TRBJ2-1|NA
TGTGCCTGGAGCTCAAAAGGGCTAGCGGGAGTCAATGAGCAGTTCTTC
CAWSSKGLAGVNEQFF
>NA|TRBV15|TRBJ2-7|NA
TGTGCCACCAGCAGAATAGACGGGTCCCCCTACGAGCAGTACTTC
CATSRIDGSPYEQYF
>NA|TRBV13|TRBJ1-1|NA
TGTGCCAGCAGCCTGGGGGGGGGCACTGAAGCTTTCTTT
CASSLGGGTEAFF
>NA|TRBV15|TRBJ2-7|NA
TGTGCCACCAGCATCAGTCGGGACTACGAGCAGTACTTC
CATSISRDYEQYF
>NA|TRBV11-2|TRBJ2-1|NA
TGTGCCAGCGGCAGACCTGGGCAGTCAGGCTACAATGAGCAGTTCTTC
CASGRPGQSGYNEQFF
>NA|TRBV6-6|TRBJ1-1|few
TGTGCCAGCAAGGGGGGGGGAAACACTGAAGCTTTCTTT
CASKGGGNTEAFF
>NA|TRBV6-5|TRBJ2-7|NA
TGTGCCAGCAGTTCCCGCGGGAAGGGGACCTACGAGCAGTACTTC
CASSSRGKGTYEQYF
>TRBD1|TRBV30|TRBJ1-2|NA
TGTGCCTGGAGTCGAACAGGGGATCGAGGCTACACCTTC
CAWSRTGDRGYTF
>TRBD1|TRBV7-2|TRBJ1-2|NA
TGTGCCAGCAGCTCCAGGGGGCCATACTATGGCTACACCTTC
CASSSRGPYYGYTF
>TRBD1|TRBV27|TRBJ1-4|NA
TGTGCCAGCAGACGGACAGGGGGAAATGAAAAACTGTTTTTT
CASRRTGGNEKLFF
>TRBD1|TRBV11-2|TRBJ2-7|few
TGTGCCAGCAGCTTAGACCGATTTAACAGGGGGCCTATCTCCTACGAGCAGTACTTC
CASSLDRFNRGPISYEQYF
>NA|TRBV7-8|TRBJ1-5|NA
TGTGCCAGCAGCTTCACGCCCCGGGGGGGGCTAGATCAGCCCCAGCATTTT
CASSFTPRGGLDQPQHF
>NA|TRBV9|TRBJ2-5|NA
TGTGCCAGCAGCCCTCGACTACTTGTCAACCAAGAGACCCAGTACTTC
CASSPRLLVNQETQYF
>NA|TRBV5-1|TRBJ1-1|NA
TGCGCCAGCACAAAGGGGAACGCTGAAGCTTTCTTT
CASTKGNAEAFF
>TRBD1|TRBV19|TRBJ2-1|few
TGTGCCAGTAGTGGGACAGGGGGCCCACAGAATGAGCAGTTCTTC
CASSGTGGPQNEQFF
>TRBD2|TRBV6-4|TRBJ2-3|few
TGTGCCAGCAGTCTTCAAGCGGGAGGGGCAGATACGCAGTATTTT
CASSLQAGGADTQYF
>NA|TRBV6-5|TRBJ1-1|NA
TGTGCCAGCAGTGTCGGGGGAGACCTGAACACTGAAGCTTTCTTT
CASSVGGDLNTEAFF
>TRBD2|TRBV4-2|TRBJ2-7|NA
TGTGCCAGCAGCTCGAGCGGGAGCGAGCAGTACTTC
CASSSSGSEQYF
>TRBD1|TRBV6-5|TRBJ1-6|NA
TGTGCCAGCAGGATACAGGGGGGATCACCCCTCCACTTT
CASRIQGGSPLHF
>TRBD1|TRBV11-3|TRBJ2-1|NA
TGTGCCAGCAGCTCCCGACAGGGGTCGGGTAATGAGCAGTTCTTC
CASSSRQGSGNEQFF
>NA|TRBV15|TRBJ2-5|NA
TGTGCCACCAGCGGTAATCAGGGGTCCCAGTACTTC
CATSGNQGSQYF
>TRBD1|TRBV4-1|TRBJ1-2|NA
TGCGCCAGCAGCCAAGATGCAGGGGGTGGTTTCGATGGCTACACCTTC
CASSQDAGGGFDGYTF